This entry lists 26 T cell receptor beta chains sequenced from one sample in a study of T cell changes during pregnancy in multiple sclerosis. Measured with immunoSEQ multiplex PCR; TCRdb has only the in-frame clones, and not every one. This table holds approximately 60,000 clones, about 83% found once. Sequences were obtained from peripheral blood from another person, used as feeder cells. All receptors derive from a human donor whose cells served as feeder cells for cultures in a pregnancy study.

The V call is TRBV16, the J call TRBJ1-2; D remains ambiguous. This CDR3 is 13 amino acids long. Deletions cut 6 bases from V and 8 bases from J, with 16 bases between. Germline assignment: CDR1 KGHSY and CDR2 FQNENV. The CDR3 DNA reads as TGTGCCAGCAGTCAAGGAAGGGTCGGAGGCTACACCTTC. This codes for CASSQGRVGGYTF.

This clone turned up a few times. The gene calls are TRBV6-6 and TRBJ1-2; D perhaps matches TRBD1 (6 bases). The CDR3 runs 13 residues. Trimming took 6 bases from V and 6 from J, leaving 14 bases between them. The germline V gene has CDR1 MNHNY and CDR2 SVGAGI (reference sequence). CDR3 amino acids: CASSLTGTHGYTF. Written as DNA, the CDR3 is TGTGCCAGCAGCCTCACAGGGACCCATGGCTACACCTTC.

The DNA of the CDR3 is TGTGCCTTTACAGAACAACCGGATCAGCCCCAGCATTTT. This gives the protein CAFTEQPDQPQHF. The chain couples TRBV30 to TRBJ1-5; D not certain. From germline, CDR1 is GTSNPN and CDR2 SVGIG (reference sequence). The CDR3 is 13 amino acids. The V end was cut by 7 bases, the J end by 5 bases, with 15 bases between.

The chain uses TRBV6-1 and TRBJ1-5, with unresolved D. Germline CDR1 is MNHNS and CDR2 is SASEGT. Trimming took 4 bases from V and 2 from J, leaving 6 bases between them. The CDR3 is 13 amino acids. The CDR3 protein is CASSGRGNQPQHF. The CDR3 DNA reads as TGTGCCAGCAGTGGACGGGGCAATCAGCCCCAGCATTTT.

The rearrangement links TRBV7-9 to TRBJ1-4; 8 bases map to TRBD1. J lost 7 bases, V lost 2 bases, and 9 bases had no gene match. Germline CDR1 SEHNR, CDR2 FQNEAQ (reference sequence). The CDR3 loop spans 16 amino acids. CDR3 nucleotide sequence: TGTGCCAGCAGCTTACCCGGACAGGGAAGAAGTGAAAAACTGTTTTTT. Its protein is CASSLPGQGRSEKLFF. Based on the CDR3 plus reference TRBV7-9 and TRBJ1-4, the full variable domain is DTGVSQNPRHKITKRGQNVTFRCDPISEHNRLYWYRQTLGQGPEFLTYFQNEAQLEKSRLLSDRFSAERPKGSFSTLEIQRTEQGDSAMYLCASSLPGQGRSEKLFFGSGTQLSVL.

CDR3 nucleotides: TGCGCCAGCTCGGAGAGGGATGAGCAGTTCTTC. Protein: CASSERDEQFF. V usage is TRBV5-1 and J usage is TRBJ2-1, with D tentatively TRBD2 (5 bases). The V end lost 7 bases, the J end lost 8 bases, and 10 bases lay between the germline ends. Germline V CDR1 and CDR2: SGHRS, YFSETQ. The CDR3 is 11 residues long. The full variable domain, rest sourced from reference TRBV5-1 and TRBJ2-1, is KAGVTQTPRYLIKTRGQQVTLSCSPISGHRSVSWYQQTPGQGLQFLFEYFSETQRNKGNFPGRFSGRQFSNSRSEMNVSTLELGDSALYLCASSERDEQFFGPGTRLTVL.

The chain combines TRBV9 with TRBJ2-7; possible D gene TRBD1, 6 bases. Trimming removed 9 bases at V and 2 bases at J, with 24 bases between. The CDR3 is 16 residues long. From germline, CDR1 is SGDLS and CDR2 YYNGEE. In DNA, the CDR3 is TGTGCCAACCCGGGGATGAGGGGGACCTTTCCCTACGAGCAGTACTTC. As protein: CANPGMRGTFPYEQYF.

The chain has TRBV7-9 and TRBJ1-6; the D gene is possibly TRBD1 (5 bases). Per germline, CDR1 SEHNR and CDR2 FQNEAQ (reference sequence). V gave up 6 bases and J gave up 9 bases, with 12 bases separating them. CDR3 length equals 13 residues. The CDR3, as DNA: TGTGCCAGCAGTTGGCAGGGCGGTTCACCCCTCCACTTT. Translated, it gives CASSWQGGSPLHF.

V gene TRBV5-1 combines with J gene TRBJ1-4; 9 bases agree with TRBD1. CDR1 is SGHRS, CDR2 YFSETQ, per germline. The CDR3 covers 14 residues. V gave up 5 bases and J gave up 7 bases; unmatched junction bases: 6. The CDR3 is CASRSGTGFEKLFF. The DNA of the CDR3 is TGCGCCAGCAGATCCGGGACAGGGTTTGAAAAACTGTTTTTT.

On this clone itself: This same CDR3 is encoded by further DNA sequences in the sample. The CDR3 spells CASSLNRGGSYNEQFF. The CDR3, as DNA: TGTGCCAGCAGCTTGAATCGGGGAGGCTCCTACAATGAGCAGTTCTTC. The chain employs TRBV5-4 and TRBJ2-1, with a weak D call TRBD2 (6 bases). CDR1 SGHNT and CDR2 YYREEE come from the germline V gene (reference sequence). Trimming shortened V by 1 base and J by 0 bases, and 11 bases separated the two germline ends. The CDR3 loop spans 16 amino acids.

The CDR3 DNA reads TGTGCCAGCAGCTTGTCGAGCATGAACACTGAAGCTTTCTTT. Amino acids: CASSLSSMNTEAFF. The chain uses TRBV4-2 and TRBJ1-1; D is unresolved. The germline V gene encodes CDR1 LGHNA and CDR2 YNFKEQ. V dropped 5 bases and J dropped 0 bases, with 10 bases sitting between them. The CDR3 runs to 14 residues.

This rearrangement joins TRBV12-5 to TRBJ1-1; 7 bases match TRBD1. The CDR3 totals 14 residues. The germline gives CDR1 LGHNT, CDR2 FRNRAP. The trim removed 6 bases at V and 2 bases at J, leaving 6 bases unmatched. The CDR3 sequence is CASGGTAGNTEAFF. CDR3 nucleotide sequence: TGTGCTAGTGGCGGGACAGCGGGAAACACTGAAGCTTTCTTT.

This clone was seen more than once but under ten times. The gene calls are TRBV30 and TRBJ2-7; perhaps TRBD1 as D (5 bases). Germline V gene sequence: CDR1 GTSNPN, CDR2 SVGIG (reference sequence). With 3 bases removed from V and 2 bases from J, the gap between germline ends came to 20 bases. This CDR3 region has 16 residues. In DNA form, the CDR3 reads TGTGCCTGGAGCCCAACCGACAGAGCCAACCCCTACGAGCAGTACTTC. Encoded protein: CAWSPTDRANPYEQYF. Looking up the rest from reference TRBV30 and TRBJ2-7 gives the full variable domain: SQTIHQWPATLVQPVGSPLSLECTVEGTSNPNLYWYRQAAGRGLQLLFYSVGIGQISSEVPQNLSASRPQDRQFILSSKKLLLSDSGFYLCAWSPTDRANPYEQYFGPGTRLTVT.

The chain combines TRBV18 with TRBJ1-1; D uncertain. The germline CDR1 and CDR2 sequences are KGHSH and LQKENI. V was pared by 2 bases and J by 3 bases, with 7 bases between. The CDR3 is 13 amino acids. The CDR3 bases are TGTGCCAGCTCACCATCCGAGGACACTGAAGCTTTCTTT. It translates to CASSPSEDTEAFF.

This chain links TRBV2 with TRBJ2-1, with TRBD2 matching over 14 bases. The CDR3 runs 17 residues. Germline CDR1 reads SNHLY; CDR2 reads FYNNEI. The J segment lost 1 base and the V segment lost 6 bases, leaving 5 bases of the junction unmatched. The CDR3 loop reads CASRQGLAGVSYNEQFF. CDR3 coding DNA: TGTGCCAGCAGACAGGGACTAGCGGGAGTATCCTACAATGAGCAGTTCTTC. Using reference TRBV2 and TRBJ2-1 for the parts outside the CDR3, the full variable domain is EPEVTQTPSHQVTQMGQEVILRCVPISNHLYFYWYRQILGQKVEFLVSFYNNEISEKSEIFDDQFSVERPDGSNFTLKIRSTKLEDSAMYFCASRQGLAGVSYNEQFFGPGTRLTVL.

The chain joins TRBV7-2 to TRBJ2-1; D gene ambiguous. Germline V gives CDR1 SGHTA, CDR2 FQGNSA. The CDR3 has 12 residues. Trimming stripped 2 bases from V and 7 bases from J, with 6 bases between. The CDR3 spells CASSLQMNEQFF. CDR3 nucleotides: TGTGCCAGCAGCTTACAGATGAATGAGCAGTTCTTC. The full variable domain, rest sourced from reference TRBV7-2 and TRBJ2-1, is GAGVSQSPSNKVTEKGKDVELRCDPISGHTALYWYRQSLGQGLEFLIYFQGNSAPDKSGLPSDRFSAERTGGSVSTLTIQRTQQEDSAVYLCASSLQMNEQFFGPGTRLTVL.

In this sample, this clone turned up a few times. J is TRBJ2-5 and V is TRBV6-1; 14 bases line up with TRBD2. This CDR3 region has 13 residues. In germline, CDR1 is MNHNS, CDR2 SASEGT. Unmatched junction bases numbered 2, after V lost 9 bases and J lost 5 bases. The CDR3 sequence is CASGTSGGETQYF. The CDR3 bases are TGTGCCAGTGGGACTAGCGGGGGCGAGACCCAGTACTTC.

The gene calls are TRBV6-6 and TRBJ1-3, with 7 nucleotides matching TRBD1. Germline CDR1 and CDR2: MNHNY and SVGAGI (reference sequence). The CDR3 has 14 residues. The J segment lost 3 bases and the V segment lost 5 bases, leaving 4 bases of the junction unmatched. CDR3 DNA: TGTGCCAGCAGTGCCGGACAGGTTGGAAACACCATATATTTT. This translates into CASSAGQVGNTIYF.

The V gene is TRBV10-3, the J gene TRBJ2-7; 7 bases line up with TRBD1. The V segment lost 7 bases and the J segment 5 bases; nucleotides outside the gene matches: 14. This CDR3 is built from 15 residues. Looked up from germline, CDR1 is ENHRY and CDR2 is SYGVKD. The CDR3 loop reads CAIIAEEEGADEQYF. DNA for the CDR3: TGTGCCATCATCGCCGAGGAAGAGGGGGCGGACGAGCAGTACTTC.

V and J are TRBV2 and TRBJ2-5, with D possibly being TRBD2 (5 bases). The length of the CDR3 is 13 residues. CDR1 is SNHLY, CDR2 FYNNEI, per germline. The V end lost 1 base, the J end lost 5 bases, and 8 bases lay between the germline ends. In DNA form, the CDR3 reads TGTGCCAGCAGTGAAGACCCGGGGGAGACCCAGTACTTC. It codes for CASSEDPGETQYF.

The V gene is TRBV10-3, the J gene TRBJ1-4; TRBD1 might be the D (5 bases). Deletions cut 0 bases from V and 6 bases from J, with 14 bases between. The CDR3 has 16 residues. The germline V gene encodes CDR1 ENHRY and CDR2 SYGVKD. The CDR3: CAISESRRGGYEKLFF. DNA of the CDR3: TGTGCCATCAGTGAGTCGAGGAGGGGCGGTTATGAAAAACTGTTTTTT.

This chain joins TRBV7-9 and TRBJ2-7, with D unresolved. This CDR3 spans 15 amino acids. Germline CDR1 is SEHNR and CDR2 is FQNEAQ (reference sequence). V lost 1 base and J lost 6, with 16 bases in between. CDR3 amino acids: CASSLGHAVKGEQYF. CDR3 in DNA: TGTGCCAGCAGCTTAGGACACGCGGTAAAGGGCGAGCAGTACTTC.

The chain joins TRBV4-1 to TRBJ1-1, with D perhaps TRBD1 (5 bases). This CDR3 has 15 residues. Germline CDR1 and CDR2: MGHRA and YSYEKL. The V gene lost 1 base and the J gene lost 0 bases, with 9 bases spanning the gap. CDR3 sequence (DNA): TGCGCCAGCAGCCAAGTGGGGGAAATGAACACTGAAGCTTTCTTT. Amino acid sequence: CASSQVGEMNTEAFF.

This clone showed up just a few times. The chain has TRBV7-8 and TRBJ1-2; D gene unclear. Germline V gene lookup returns CDR1 SGHVS and CDR2 FQNEAQ. The CDR3 runs to 13 residues. V lost 5 bases to trimming and J lost 4 bases, with 11 bases between them. The CDR3: CASSPRAIYGYTF. The CDR3 bases are TGTGCCAGCAGCCCCCGGGCGATCTATGGCTACACCTTC.

The rearrangement links TRBV25-1 to TRBJ2-5; 8 bases are a match to TRBD2. The germline V gene encodes CDR1 MGHDK and CDR2 SYGVNS. The CDR3 contains 17 residues. V lost 2 bases, J lost 0 bases, and 8 bases stayed unmatched. The CDR3 spells CASSEAPPGGYQETQYF. The CDR3 region has the DNA TGTGCCAGCAGTGAAGCTCCCCCGGGAGGGTACCAAGAGACCCAGTACTTC.

V usage is TRBV11-3 and J usage is TRBJ2-3; D may be TRBD1 (7 bases). The CDR3 length is 14 residues. Trimming pared 1 base from V and 5 bases from J, leaving 10 bases between. Germline CDR1 and CDR2: SGHNT and YENEEA. CDR3 bases: TGTGCCAGCAGCTTAGGGAGGGGGCGAGATACGCAGTATTTT. It translates to CASSLGRGRDTQYF.